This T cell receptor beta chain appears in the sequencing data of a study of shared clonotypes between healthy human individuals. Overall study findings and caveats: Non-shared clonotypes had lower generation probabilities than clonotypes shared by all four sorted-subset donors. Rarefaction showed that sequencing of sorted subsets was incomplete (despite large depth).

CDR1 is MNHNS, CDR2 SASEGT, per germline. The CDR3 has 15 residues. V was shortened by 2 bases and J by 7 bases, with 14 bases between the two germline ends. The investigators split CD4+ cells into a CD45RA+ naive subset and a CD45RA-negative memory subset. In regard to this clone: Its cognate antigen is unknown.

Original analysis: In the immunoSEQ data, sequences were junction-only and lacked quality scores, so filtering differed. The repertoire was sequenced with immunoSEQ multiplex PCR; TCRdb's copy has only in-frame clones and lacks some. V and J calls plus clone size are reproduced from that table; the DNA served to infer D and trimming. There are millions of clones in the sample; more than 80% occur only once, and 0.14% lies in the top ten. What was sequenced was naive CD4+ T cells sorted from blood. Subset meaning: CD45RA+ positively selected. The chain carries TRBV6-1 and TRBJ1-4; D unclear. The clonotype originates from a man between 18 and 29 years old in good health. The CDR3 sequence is CASSEFLERGEKLFF. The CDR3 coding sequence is TGTGCCAGCAGTGAATTTCTAGAACGCGGTGAAAAACTGTTTTTT.